This T cell receptor beta chain was observed in a study of Ad26.COV2.S vaccination and SARS-CoV-2 variants. The wider study: The vaccine Ad26.COV2.S was put into the muscle once, or twice with 56 days between.

The germline V gene has CDR1 MNHEY and CDR2 SMNVEV (reference sequence). V was pared by 5 bases and J by 4 bases, with 9 bases of the junction left unmatched. CDR3 length equals 15 residues. Measured with immunoSEQ multiplex PCR; TCRdb has only the in-frame clones, and not every one. The repertoire consists of about 440,000 clones, with roughly 88% occurring once and the leading ten covering around 4.5%. Notes on this clone: What it binds is not known.

Study results and caveats: Reportedly, after vaccination the spike-specific CD8+ and CD4+ T cell responses displayed substantial breadth. Those who received vaccine or placebo ended up with similar non-spike TCR breadth.

Treatment described: approximately 18 received Ad26.COV2.S at low or high dose, single or two shots; about five received placebo; per-sample allocation not given. Sampling was done on day 63 after the first vaccine or placebo injection. The donor's status was that of an adult aged 18-55 years in Boston. The material sequenced was peripheral blood, taken in a trial of Ad26.COV2.S vaccine versus placebo. This sequence originates from a person between 18 and 65 years old who received the Ad26.COV2.S COVID-19 vaccine or a placebo. The rearrangement links TRBV27 to TRBJ2-7; 9 positions agree with TRBD2. Written as DNA, the CDR3 is TGTGCCAGCAGTCCCCTGCGGGAGGGCCCGTACGAGCAGTACTTC. It encodes CASSPLREGPYEQYF.